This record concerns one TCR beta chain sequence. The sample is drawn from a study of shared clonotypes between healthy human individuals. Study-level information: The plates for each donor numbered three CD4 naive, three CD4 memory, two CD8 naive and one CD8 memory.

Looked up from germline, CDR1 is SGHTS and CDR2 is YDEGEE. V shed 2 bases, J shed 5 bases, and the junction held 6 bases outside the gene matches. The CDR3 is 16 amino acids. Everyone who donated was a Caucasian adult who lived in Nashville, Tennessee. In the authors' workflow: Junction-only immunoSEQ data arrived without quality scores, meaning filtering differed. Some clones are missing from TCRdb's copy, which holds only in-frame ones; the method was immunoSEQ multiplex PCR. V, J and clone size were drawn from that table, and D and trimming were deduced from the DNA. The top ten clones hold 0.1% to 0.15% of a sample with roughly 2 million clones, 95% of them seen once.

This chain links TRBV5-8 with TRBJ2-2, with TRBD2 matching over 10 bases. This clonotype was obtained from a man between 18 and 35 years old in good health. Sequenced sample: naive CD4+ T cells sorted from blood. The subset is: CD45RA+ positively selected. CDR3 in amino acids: CASSFLAGAPTGELFF. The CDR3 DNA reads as TGTGCCAGCAGCTTCCTAGCGGGGGCCCCAACCGGGGAGCTGTTTTTT. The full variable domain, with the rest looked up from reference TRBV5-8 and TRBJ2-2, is EAGVTQSPTHLIKTRGQQATLRCSPISGHTSVYWYQQALGLGLQFLLWYDEGEERNRGNFPPRFSGRQFPNYSSELNVNALELEDSALYLCASSFLAGAPTGELFFGEGSRLTVL.